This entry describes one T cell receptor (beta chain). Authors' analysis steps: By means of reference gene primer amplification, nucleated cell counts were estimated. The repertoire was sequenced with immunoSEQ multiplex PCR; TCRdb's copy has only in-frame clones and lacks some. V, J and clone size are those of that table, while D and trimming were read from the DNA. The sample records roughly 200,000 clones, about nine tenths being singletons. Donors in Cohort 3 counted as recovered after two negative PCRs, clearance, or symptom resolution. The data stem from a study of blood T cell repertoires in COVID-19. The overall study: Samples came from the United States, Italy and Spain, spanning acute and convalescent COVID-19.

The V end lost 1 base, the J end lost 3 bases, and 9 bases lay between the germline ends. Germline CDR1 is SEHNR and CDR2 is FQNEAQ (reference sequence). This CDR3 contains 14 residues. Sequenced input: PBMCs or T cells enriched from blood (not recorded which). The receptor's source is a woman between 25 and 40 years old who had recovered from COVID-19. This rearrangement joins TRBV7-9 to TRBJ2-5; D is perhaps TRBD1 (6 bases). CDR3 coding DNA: TGTGCCAGCAGCTTAGTGGACAGTAAAGAGACCCAGTACTTC. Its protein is CASSLVDSKETQYF.